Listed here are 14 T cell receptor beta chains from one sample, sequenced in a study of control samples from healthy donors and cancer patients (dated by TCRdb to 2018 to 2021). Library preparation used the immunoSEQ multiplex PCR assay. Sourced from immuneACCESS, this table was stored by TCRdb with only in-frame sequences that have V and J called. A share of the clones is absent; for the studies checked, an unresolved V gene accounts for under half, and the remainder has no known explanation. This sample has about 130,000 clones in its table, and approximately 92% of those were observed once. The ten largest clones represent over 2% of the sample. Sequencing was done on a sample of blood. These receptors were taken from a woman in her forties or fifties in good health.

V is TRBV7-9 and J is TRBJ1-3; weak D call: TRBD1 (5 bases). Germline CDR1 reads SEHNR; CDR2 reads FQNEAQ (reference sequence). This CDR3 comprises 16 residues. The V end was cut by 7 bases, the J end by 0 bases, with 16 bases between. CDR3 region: CASTSLGRDSGNTIYF. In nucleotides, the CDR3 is TGTGCCAGCACCTCGTTGGGACGGGACTCTGGAAACACCATATATTTT. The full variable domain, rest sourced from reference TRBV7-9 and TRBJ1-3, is DTGVSQNPRHKITKRGQNVTFRCDPISEHNRLYWYRQTLGQGPEFLTYFQNEAQLEKSRLLSDRFSAERPKGSFSTLEIQRTEQGDSAMYLCASTSLGRDSGNTIYFGEGSWLTVV.

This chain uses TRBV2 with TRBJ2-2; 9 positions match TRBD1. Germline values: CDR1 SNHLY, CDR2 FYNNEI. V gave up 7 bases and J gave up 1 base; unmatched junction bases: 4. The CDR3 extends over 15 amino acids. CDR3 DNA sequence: TGTGCCAGCAAACAGGGACAGGGGAACACCGGGGAGCTGTTTTTT. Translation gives CASKQGQGNTGELFF.

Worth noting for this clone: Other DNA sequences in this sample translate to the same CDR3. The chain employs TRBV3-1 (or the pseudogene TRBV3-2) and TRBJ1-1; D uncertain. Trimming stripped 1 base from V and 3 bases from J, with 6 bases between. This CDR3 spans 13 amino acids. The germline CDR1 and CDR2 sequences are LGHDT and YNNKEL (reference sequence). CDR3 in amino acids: CASSQVSYTEAFF. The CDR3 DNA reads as TGTGCCAGCAGCCAAGTAAGTTACACTGAAGCTTTCTTT.

The CDR3 reads CAWAREETQYF. The CDR3 nucleotides are TGTGCCTGGGCCAGGGAAGAGACCCAGTACTTC. V usage is TRBV30 and J usage is TRBJ2-5; perhaps TRBD1 as D (5 bases). The CDR3 spans 11 residues. CDR1 and CDR2 (germline): GTSNPN, SVGIG (reference sequence). Trimming took off 5 bases at V and 3 bases at J, with 7 bases between the two ends.

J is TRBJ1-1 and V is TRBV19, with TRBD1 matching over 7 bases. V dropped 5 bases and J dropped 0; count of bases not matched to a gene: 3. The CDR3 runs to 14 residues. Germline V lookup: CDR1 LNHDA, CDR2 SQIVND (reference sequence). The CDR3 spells CASSEGQVNTEAFF. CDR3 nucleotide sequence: TGTGCCAGTAGTGAAGGACAGGTGAACACTGAAGCTTTCTTT.

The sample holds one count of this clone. The CDR3 nucleotides read TGCGCCAGCAGCTTGGAGATAGCTAACTATGGCTACACCTTC. Its protein is CASSLEIANYGYTF. This chain connects TRBV5-1 to TRBJ1-2; no reliable D call. Germline values: CDR1 SGHRS, CDR2 YFSETQ. The CDR3 has 14 residues. Trimming cost V 0 bases and J 0 bases, with 6 bases left between them.

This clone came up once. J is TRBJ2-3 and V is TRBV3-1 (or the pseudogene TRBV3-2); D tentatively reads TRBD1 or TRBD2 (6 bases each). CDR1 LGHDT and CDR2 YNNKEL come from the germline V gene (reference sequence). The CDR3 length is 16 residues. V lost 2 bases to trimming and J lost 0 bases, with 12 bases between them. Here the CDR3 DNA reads TGTGCCAGCAGCCAACTGCCGGGGGCTAGCACAGATACGCAGTATTTT. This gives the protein CASSQLPGASTDTQYF.

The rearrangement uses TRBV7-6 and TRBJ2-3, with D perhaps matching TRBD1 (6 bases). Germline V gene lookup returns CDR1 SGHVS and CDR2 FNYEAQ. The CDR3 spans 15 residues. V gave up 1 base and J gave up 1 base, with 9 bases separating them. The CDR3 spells CASSLVAGGTDTQYF. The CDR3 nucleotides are TGTGCCAGCAGCTTAGTAGCAGGGGGCACAGATACGCAGTATTTT. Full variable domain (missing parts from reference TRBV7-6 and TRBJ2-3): GAGVSQSPRYKVTKRGQDVALRCDPISGHVSLYWYRQALGQGPEFLTYFNYEAQQDKSGLPNDRFSAERPEGSISTLTIQRTEQRDSAMYRCASSLVAGGTDTQYFGPGTRLTVL.

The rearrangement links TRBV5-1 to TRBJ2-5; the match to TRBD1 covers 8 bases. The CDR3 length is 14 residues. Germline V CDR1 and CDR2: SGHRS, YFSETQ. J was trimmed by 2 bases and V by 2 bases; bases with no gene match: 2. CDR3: CASSLGQGQETQYF. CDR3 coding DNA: TGCGCCAGCAGCTTAGGACAGGGACAAGAGACCCAGTACTTC.

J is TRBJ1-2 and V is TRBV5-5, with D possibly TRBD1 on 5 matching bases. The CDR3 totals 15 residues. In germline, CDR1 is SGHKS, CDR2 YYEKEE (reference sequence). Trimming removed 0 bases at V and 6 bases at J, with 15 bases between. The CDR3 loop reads CASSLAGRPRDGYTF. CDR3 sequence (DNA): TGTGCCAGCAGCTTGGCCGGCAGGCCCAGGGATGGCTACACCTTC.

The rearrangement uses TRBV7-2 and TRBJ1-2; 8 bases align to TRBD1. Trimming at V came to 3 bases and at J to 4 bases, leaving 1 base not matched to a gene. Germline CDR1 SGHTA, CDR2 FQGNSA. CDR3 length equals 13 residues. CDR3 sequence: CASSLTGAYGYTF. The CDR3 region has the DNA TGTGCCAGCAGCTTGACAGGGGCCTATGGCTACACCTTC.

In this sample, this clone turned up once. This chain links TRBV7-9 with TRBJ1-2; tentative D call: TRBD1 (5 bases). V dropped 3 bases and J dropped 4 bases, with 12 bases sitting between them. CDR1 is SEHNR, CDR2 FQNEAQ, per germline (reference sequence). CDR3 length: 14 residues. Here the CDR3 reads CASSFYSGPYGYTF. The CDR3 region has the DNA TGTGCCAGCAGCTTTTACTCGGGGCCCTATGGCTACACCTTC.

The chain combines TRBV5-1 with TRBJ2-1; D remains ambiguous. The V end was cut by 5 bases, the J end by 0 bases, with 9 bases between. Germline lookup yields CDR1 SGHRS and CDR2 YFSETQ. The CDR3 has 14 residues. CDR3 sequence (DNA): TGCGCCAGCAGTAGGGTTAACTCCTACAATGAGCAGTTCTTC. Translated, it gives CASSRVNSYNEQFF. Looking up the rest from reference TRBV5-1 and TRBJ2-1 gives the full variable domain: KAGVTQTPRYLIKTRGQQVTLSCSPISGHRSVSWYQQTPGQGLQFLFEYFSETQRNKGNFPGRFSGRQFSNSRSEMNVSTLELGDSALYLCASSRVNSYNEQFFGPGTRLTVL.

The CDR3 is CASSAHPDTQYF. CDR3 in DNA: TGCGCCAGCAGTGCCCATCCAGATACGCAGTATTTT. J is TRBJ2-3 and V is TRBV10-2; D gene ambiguous. Germline CDR1 and CDR2: WSHSY and SAAADI. CDR3 length equals 12 residues. V was trimmed by 4 bases and J by 4 bases, leaving 6 bases between them.